These T cell receptor beta chains were read from a single sample in a study of shared clonotypes between healthy human individuals. Clones were read by immunoSEQ multiplex PCR, and TCRdb kept only the in-frame ones, dropping some. This repertoire shows about 520,000 clones, approximately 94% found once; its top ten account for 0.05% to 0.07%. Input material: naive CD4+ T cells sorted from blood. Receptor source: a woman in her twenties or thirties in good health. The conserved cysteine and the conserved F or W are not part of the CDR3 here.

V gene	J gene	CDR3 protein
TRBV5-1	TRBJ2-3	ASSTSTDTQY
TRBV12-5	TRBJ1-2	ASGTGQTSGYT
TRBV6-1	TRBJ1-5	ASRDMKGNQPQH
TRBV6-1	TRBJ2-1	ASSALRASAGNEQF
TRBV2	TRBJ2-3	ASSVGQRKTQY
TRBV28	TRBJ1-2	ASRTGGDYGYT
TRBV28	TRBJ2-7	ASSLSLGPPLLGQY
TRBV2	TRBJ2-1	ASSEGLDRGGHNEQF
TRBV2	TRBJ2-1	ASKKAGSGDEQF
TRBV19	TRBJ2-1	ASSIVRASGEQF
TRBV19	TRBJ2-2	ASSFGLAGGAGTGELF
TRBV5-6	TRBJ1-2	ASSEGAGYT
TRBV19	TRBJ2-5	ASSIDQEPGATQY
TRBV28	TRBJ1-3	ASSLTGGSSGNTIY
TRBV18	TRBJ2-2	ASSPDPGQGSAGELF
TRBV21-1	TRBJ1-3	ASSKAVDWGIAGNTIY
TRBV27	TRBJ2-7	ASGRDRGESEQY
TRBV11-2	TRBJ2-1	ASSLVGQGGEQF
TRBV5-1	TRBJ2-7	ASSLRTSGRSSYEQY
TRBV9	TRBJ2-3	ASSVALPSTPDTQY
TRBV18	TRBJ2-7	ASSQTGAYEQY
TRBV6-1	TRBJ1-1	ASNRQWRNTEAF
TRBV7-7	TRBJ2-1	ASSLYGGYNEQF
TRBV5-1	TRBJ2-7	ASSLGQGSYEQY
TRBV7-9	TRBJ2-7	ASRRGQDSYEQY
TRBV28	TRBJ2-6	ASTPQGFGSGANVLT
TRBV19	TRBJ2-7	ASSGMGSFYEQY
TRBV18	TRBJ2-7	ASSPRDSSEQY
TRBV25-1	TRBJ2-1	ASSEPRGSGNEQF
TRBV27	TRBJ2-3	ASSHASNTDTQY
TRBV19	TRBJ1-2	ASSRAGGVNYGYT
TRBV27	TRBJ2-7	ASRRRQESYEQY
TRBV28	TRBJ1-1	ASSRGDSMNTEAF
TRBV6-5	TRBJ2-7	ASKKVDTASYEQY
TRBV7-8	TRBJ1-5	ASSLGGRSNQPQH
TRBV6-1	TRBJ2-7	ASSDLPSDTYEQY
TRBV2	TRBJ2-7	ASSDGTVKDEQY
TRBV6-6	TRBJ2-5	ASSYTTRRETQY
TRBV19	TRBJ1-4	ASRDGGATNEKLF
TRBV29-1	TRBJ1-1	SVGDRGDTEAF
TRBV28	TRBJ2-4	ASRGTNPETGGSAKNIQY
TRBV4-1	.	ASSHQKLAGEGEQY
TRBV5-1	TRBJ2-7	ASSSNSGGAYEQY
TRBV13	TRBJ2-3	ASSLIFGTSGITDTQY
TRBV19	TRBJ2-5	ASSRGTVTQETQY
TRBV19	TRBJ2-5	ASSIETGAGGKETQY
TRBV7-2	TRBJ2-7	ASSSGTSVRYEQY
TRBV6-5	TRBJ2-5	ASSPPETGGETQY
TRBV19	TRBJ1-2	ASKNRGKVLGYT
TRBV4-1	TRBJ2-3	ASSQVGLPTDTQY
TRBV6-5	TRBJ1-5	ASSPVLNQPQH
TRBV5-1	TRBJ2-6	ASSLESSGANVLT
TRBV5-1	TRBJ2-1	ASSSLAGVINEQF
TRBV21-1	TRBJ1-1	ASTPCGRGTEAF
TRBV28	TRBJ2-3	ASSLRTSYTDTQY
TRBV4-1	TRBJ2-7	ASSQVASGSLSYEQY